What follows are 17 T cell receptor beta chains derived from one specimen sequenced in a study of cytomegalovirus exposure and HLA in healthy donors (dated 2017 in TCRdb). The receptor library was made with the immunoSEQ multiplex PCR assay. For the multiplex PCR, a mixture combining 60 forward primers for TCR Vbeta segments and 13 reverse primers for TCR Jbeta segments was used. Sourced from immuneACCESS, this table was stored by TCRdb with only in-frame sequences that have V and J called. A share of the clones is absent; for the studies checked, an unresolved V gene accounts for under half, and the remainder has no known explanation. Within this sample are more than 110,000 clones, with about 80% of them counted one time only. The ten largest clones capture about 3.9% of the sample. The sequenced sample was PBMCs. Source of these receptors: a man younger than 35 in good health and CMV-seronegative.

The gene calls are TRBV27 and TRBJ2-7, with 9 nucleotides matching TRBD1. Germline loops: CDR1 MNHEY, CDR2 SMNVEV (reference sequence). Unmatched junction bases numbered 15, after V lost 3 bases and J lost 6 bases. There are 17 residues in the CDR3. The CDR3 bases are TGTGCCAGCAGTTTTCGTAGCACCGGGACAGGGATATCCGAGCAGTACTTC. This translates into CASSFRSTGTGISEQYF.

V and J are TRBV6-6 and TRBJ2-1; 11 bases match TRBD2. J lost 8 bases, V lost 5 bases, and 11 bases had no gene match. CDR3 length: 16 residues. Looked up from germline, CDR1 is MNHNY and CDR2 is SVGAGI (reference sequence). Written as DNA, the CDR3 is TGTGCCAGCAGTGGGACTCTTAGCGGGAGGGTGTATGAGCAGTTCTTC. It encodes CASSGTLSGRVYEQFF.

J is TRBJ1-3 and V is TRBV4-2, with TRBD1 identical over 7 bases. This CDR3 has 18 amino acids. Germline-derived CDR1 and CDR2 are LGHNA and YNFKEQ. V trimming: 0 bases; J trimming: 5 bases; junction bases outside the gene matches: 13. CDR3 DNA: TGTGCCAGCAGCCAAGATCTGGGGAGACAGGGCCGTAGAAACACCATATATTTT. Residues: CASSQDLGRQGRRNTIYF.

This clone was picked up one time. The CDR3 loop is CASSLGAGNYGYTF. The CDR3 DNA reads TGTGCCAGCAGCTTGGGAGCCGGGAACTATGGCTACACCTTC. The V and J genes are TRBV5-6 and TRBJ1-2; D call uncertain. This CDR3 region has 14 residues. V was pared by 0 bases and J by 2 bases, with 8 bases between. Germline V gene lookup returns CDR1 SGHDT and CDR2 YYEEEE.

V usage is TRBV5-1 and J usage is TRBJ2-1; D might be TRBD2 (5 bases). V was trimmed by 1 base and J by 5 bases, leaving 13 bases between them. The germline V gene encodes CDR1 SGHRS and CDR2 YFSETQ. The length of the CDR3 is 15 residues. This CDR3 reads CASSLPSGSDNEQFF. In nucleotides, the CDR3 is TGCGCCAGCAGCTTGCCCTCGGGAAGTGACAATGAGCAGTTCTTC.

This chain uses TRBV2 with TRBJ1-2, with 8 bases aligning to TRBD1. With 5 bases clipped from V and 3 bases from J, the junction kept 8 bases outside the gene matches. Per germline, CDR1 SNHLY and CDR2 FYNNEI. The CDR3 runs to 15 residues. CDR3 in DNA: TGTGCCAGCAGTCGACAGGGGAGGATGGACTATGGCTACACCTTC. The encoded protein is CASSRQGRMDYGYTF.

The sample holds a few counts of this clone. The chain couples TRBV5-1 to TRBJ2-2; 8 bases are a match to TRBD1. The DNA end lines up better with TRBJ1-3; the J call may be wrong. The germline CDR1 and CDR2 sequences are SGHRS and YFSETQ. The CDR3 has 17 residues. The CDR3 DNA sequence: TGCGCCAGCAGCAGCATCGCCGGGACAGGCTCTGGAAACACCATATATTTT. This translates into CASSSIAGTGSGNTIYF.

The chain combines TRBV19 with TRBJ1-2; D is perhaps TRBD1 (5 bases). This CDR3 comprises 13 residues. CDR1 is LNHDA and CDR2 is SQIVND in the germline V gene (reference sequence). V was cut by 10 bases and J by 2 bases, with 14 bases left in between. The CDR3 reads CATQQARNYGYTF. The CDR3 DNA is TGTGCCACACAACAGGCGCGGAACTATGGCTACACCTTC.

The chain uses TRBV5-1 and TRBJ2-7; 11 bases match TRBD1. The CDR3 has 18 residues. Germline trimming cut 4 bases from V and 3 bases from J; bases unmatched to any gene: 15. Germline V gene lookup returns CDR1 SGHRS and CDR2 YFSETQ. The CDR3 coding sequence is TGCGCCAGCAGCCGATTAAGCTTAACCGGGACAGGGGGCTACGAGCAGTACTTC. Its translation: CASSRLSLTGTGGYEQYF.

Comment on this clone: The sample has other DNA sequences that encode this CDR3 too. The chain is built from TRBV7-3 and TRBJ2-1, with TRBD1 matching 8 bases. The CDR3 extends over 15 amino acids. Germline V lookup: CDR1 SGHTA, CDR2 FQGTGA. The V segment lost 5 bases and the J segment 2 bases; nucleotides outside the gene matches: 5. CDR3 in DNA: TGTGCCAGCAGCCTAGACAGGGGAGCCTACAATGAGCAGTTCTTC. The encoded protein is CASSLDRGAYNEQFF. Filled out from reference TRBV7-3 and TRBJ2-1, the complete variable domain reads GAGVSQTPSNKVTEKGKYVELRCDPISGHTALYWYRQSLGQGPEFLIYFQGTGAADDSGLPNDRFFAVRPEGSVSTLKIQRTERGDSAVYLCASSLDRGAYNEQFFGPGTRLTVL.

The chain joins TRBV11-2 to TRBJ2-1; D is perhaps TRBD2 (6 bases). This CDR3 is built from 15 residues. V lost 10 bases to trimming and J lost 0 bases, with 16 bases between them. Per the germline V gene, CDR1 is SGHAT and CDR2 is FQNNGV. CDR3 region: CATLEGRSSYNEQFF. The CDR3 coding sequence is TGTGCCACCCTAGAGGGGAGGAGCTCCTACAATGAGCAGTTCTTC.

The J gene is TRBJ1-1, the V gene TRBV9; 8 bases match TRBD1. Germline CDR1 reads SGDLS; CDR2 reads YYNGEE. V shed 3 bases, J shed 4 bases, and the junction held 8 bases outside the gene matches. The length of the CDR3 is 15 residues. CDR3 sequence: CASSAVGQGTTEAFF. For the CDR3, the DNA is TGTGCCAGCAGCGCGGTTGGACAGGGCACCACTGAAGCTTTCTTT.

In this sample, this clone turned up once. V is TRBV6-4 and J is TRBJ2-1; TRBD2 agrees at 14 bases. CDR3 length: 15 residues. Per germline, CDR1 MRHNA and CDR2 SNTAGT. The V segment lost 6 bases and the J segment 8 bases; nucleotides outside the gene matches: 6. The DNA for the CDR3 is TGTGCCAGCAGCCCGACTAGCGGGGGGGGACATGAGCAGTTCTTC. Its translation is CASSPTSGGGHEQFF.

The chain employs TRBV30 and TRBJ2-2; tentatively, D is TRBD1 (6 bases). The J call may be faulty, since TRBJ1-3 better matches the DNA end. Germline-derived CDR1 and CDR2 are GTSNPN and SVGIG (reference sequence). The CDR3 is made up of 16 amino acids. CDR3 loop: CASKGGVTGSGNTIYF. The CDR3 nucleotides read TGTGCCTCGAAAGGGGGGGTTACAGGGTCTGGAAACACCATATATTTT.

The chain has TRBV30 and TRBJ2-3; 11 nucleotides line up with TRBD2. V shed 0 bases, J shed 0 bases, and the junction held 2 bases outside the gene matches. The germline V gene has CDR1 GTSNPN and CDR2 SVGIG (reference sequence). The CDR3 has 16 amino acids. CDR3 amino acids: CAWSVLAGVSTDTQYF. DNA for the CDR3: TGTGCCTGGAGTGTACTAGCGGGAGTTAGCACAGATACGCAGTATTTT.

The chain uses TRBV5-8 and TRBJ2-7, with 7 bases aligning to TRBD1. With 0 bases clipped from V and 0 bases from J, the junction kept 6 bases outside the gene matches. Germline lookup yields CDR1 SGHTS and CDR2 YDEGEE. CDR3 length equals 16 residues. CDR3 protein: CASSLALRQGSYEQYF. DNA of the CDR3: TGTGCCAGCAGCTTGGCCCTGAGACAGGGCTCCTACGAGCAGTACTTC.

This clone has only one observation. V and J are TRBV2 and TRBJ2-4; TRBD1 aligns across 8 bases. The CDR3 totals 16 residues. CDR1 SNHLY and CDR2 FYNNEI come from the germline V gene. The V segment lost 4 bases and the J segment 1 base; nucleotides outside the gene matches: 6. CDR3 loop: CASSVTGGRAKNIQYF. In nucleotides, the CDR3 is TGTGCCAGCAGTGTTACAGGGGGAAGGGCCAAAAACATTCAGTACTTC.